A single sample is the source of the 16 T cell receptor beta chains below, sequenced in a study of cytomegalovirus exposure and HLA in healthy donors. The PCR was carried out with 60 Vbeta primers and 13 Jbeta primers. Assay: immunoSEQ multiplex PCR; the TCRdb copy retains only in-frame clones and omits some. The sample lists approximately 74,000 clones; around 75% were seen once. The sequenced material came from PBMCs. All receptors come from a man between 60 and 70 years old in good health and CMV-seropositive.

The chain recombines TRBV5-6 with TRBJ1-1; no clear D gene. With 2 bases removed from V and 4 bases from J, the gap between germline ends came to 18 bases. This CDR3 has 16 residues. Germline V gene lookup returns CDR1 SGHDT and CDR2 YYEEEE. CDR3 region: CASSLFRTALGTEAFF. The CDR3 DNA reads TGTGCCAGCAGCTTATTCCGCACAGCCTTGGGCACTGAAGCTTTCTTT. The full variable domain, completed using reference TRBV5-6 and TRBJ1-1, is DAGVTQSPTHLIKTRGQQVTLRCSPKSGHDTVSWYQQALGQGPQFIFQYYEEEERQRGNFPDRFSGHQFPNYSSELNVNALLLGDSALYLCASSLFRTALGTEAFFGQGTRLTVV.

This clone was recorded only once. The V gene is TRBV11-2, the J gene TRBJ2-7, with TRBD1 identical over 7 bases. Germline lookup yields CDR1 SGHAT and CDR2 FQNNGV. With V trimmed by 4 bases and J by 5 bases, 11 bases remained unmatched. The CDR3 extends over 15 amino acids. As DNA, the CDR3 is TGTGCCAGCAGCTCCAATCCGGGACAGTTCCACGAGCAGTACTTC. Its protein product is CASSSNPGQFHEQYF. Based on the CDR3 plus reference TRBV11-2 and TRBJ2-7, the full variable domain is EAGVAQSPRYKIIEKRQSVAFWCNPISGHATLYWYQQILGQGPKLLIQFQNNGVVDDSQLPKDRFSAERLKGVDSTLKIQPAKLEDSAVYLCASSSNPGQFHEQYFGPGTRLTVT.

The chain is built from TRBV29-1 and TRBJ2-1; D is uncertain. V lost 2 bases, J lost 4 bases, and 15 bases lay in between. This CDR3 is built from 15 residues. Germline V CDR1 and CDR2: SQVTM, ANQGSEA. The CDR3 is CSVEPIARTYNEQFF. The CDR3 DNA reads as TGCAGCGTTGAACCAATAGCCCGTACGTACAATGAGCAGTTCTTC.

The rearrangement links TRBV6-1 to TRBJ1-2; D not resolved. Trimming removed 2 bases from V and 6 bases from J, with 28 bases in between. The CDR3 contains 19 residues. Per germline, CDR1 MNHNS and CDR2 SASEGT. The chain's CDR3 is CASSERGSATEIRLDGYTF. The CDR3 DNA reads TGTGCCAGCAGTGAACGAGGGTCCGCGACGGAGATTAGGCTGGATGGCTACACCTTC.

The chain joins TRBV5-1 to TRBJ1-2; 8 bases are a match to TRBD1. Germline V lookup: CDR1 SGHRS, CDR2 YFSETQ. This CDR3 comprises 12 residues. J gave up 7 bases and V 4 bases, and 3 bases lay outside the gene matches. CDR3 nucleotide sequence: TGCGCCAGCAGCCCAGACAGGGGTGGCTACACCTTC. Its translation: CASSPDRGGYTF.

In its sample, this clone was seen once. This chain links TRBV20-1 with TRBJ2-1; D perhaps matches TRBD2 (5 bases). V lost 5 bases and J lost 16, with 18 bases in between. This CDR3 contains 11 residues. From germline, CDR1 is DFQATT and CDR2 SNEGSKA (reference sequence). The CDR3 loop is CSAYGGTLLFF. CDR3 bases: TGCAGTGCTTACGGAGGAACGCTACTCTTCTTC.

This clone was seen more than once but under ten times. The rearrangement uses TRBV5-8 and TRBJ1-2; D is possibly TRBD1 (6 bases). V lost 4 bases and J 8 bases, leaving 15 bases between the germline ends. CDR3 size: 13 residues. Germline CDR1 is SGHTS and CDR2 is YDEGEE. The CDR3 bases are TGTGCCAGCAGCCGAGGTTCAGGGGTCGGCTACACCTTC. It specifies CASSRGSGVGYTF.

V gene TRBV5-6 combines with J gene TRBJ1-2; TRBD1 agrees at 7 bases. Trimming took 3 bases from V and 3 from J; bases not matched to a gene: 5. Looked up from germline, CDR1 is SGHDT and CDR2 is YYEEEE. There are 14 residues in the CDR3. CDR3 protein: CASSYRGRDYGYTF. The CDR3 DNA sequence: TGTGCCAGCAGCTACAGGGGTCGAGACTATGGCTACACCTTC.

The rearrangement links TRBV11-2 to TRBJ2-5; 9 bases map to TRBD1. Trimming cost V 5 bases and J 5 bases; bases outside gene matches: 12. Germline loops: CDR1 SGHAT, CDR2 FQNNGV. The CDR3 consists of 16 residues. CDR3 bases: TGTGCCAGCAGCGCAACCGGGACAGGGAGGTGGGAGACCCAGTACTTC. Its protein is CASSATGTGRWETQYF.

The V and J genes are TRBV6-6 and TRBJ1-2; 7 nucleotides agree with TRBD1. This CDR3 comprises 13 residues. Germline V gene data show CDR1 as MNHNY and CDR2 as SVGAGI (reference sequence). Trimming cost V 7 bases and J 9 bases; bases outside gene matches: 11. The CDR3 nucleotides are TGTGCCAGCACTCCCGCGGACAGGACCAGCTACACCTTC. This codes for CASTPADRTSYTF.

The chain has TRBV6-5 and TRBJ2-5; 7 nucleotides match TRBD1. The DNA end lines up better with TRBJ2-7; the J call may be wrong. The germline V gene has CDR1 MNHEY and CDR2 SVGAGI. This CDR3 comprises 12 residues. The CDR3: CAGRDSFYEQYF. CDR3 nucleotides: TGTGCCGGCCGGGACAGCTTCTACGAGCAGTACTTC.

This clone was detected only a few times. DNA for the CDR3: TGCAGCGTTGAATGGCTAGCGGCAGCCCGAGAAAATGAGCAGTTCTTC. As protein: CSVEWLAAARENEQFF. V gene TRBV29-1 combines with J gene TRBJ2-1; 7 bases align to TRBD2. This CDR3 has 16 residues. Germline loops: CDR1 SQVTM, CDR2 ANQGSEA. V was pared by 2 bases and J by 7 bases, with 14 bases of the junction left unmatched.

The chain links TRBV2 to TRBJ1-5; a possible D gene is TRBD1 (5 bases). The CDR3 length is 16 residues. V dropped 6 bases and J dropped 2 bases, with 17 bases sitting between them. In germline, CDR1 is SNHLY, CDR2 FYNNEI. CDR3 amino acids: CASRGGVGVGNQPQHF. CDR3 nucleotides: TGTGCCAGCAGGGGGGGAGTGGGCGTTGGCAATCAGCCCCAGCATTTT.

This chain uses TRBV5-4 with TRBJ2-3; 8 bases match TRBD1. The length of the CDR3 is 14 residues. Trimming took 2 bases from V and 5 from J; bases not matched to a gene: 4. CDR1 is SGHNT and CDR2 is YYREEE in the germline V gene (reference sequence). The CDR3 sequence: CASSFRDRQDTQYF. CDR3 sequence (DNA): TGTGCCAGCAGCTTCCGGGACAGGCAAGATACGCAGTATTTT.

The CDR3 sequence: CASSGGGSYNEQFF. The CDR3 region has the DNA TGTGCCAGCAGTGGGGGCGGCTCCTACAATGAGCAGTTCTTC. The chain recombines TRBV6-1 with TRBJ2-1, with D possibly matching TRBD1 (5 bases). The CDR3 extends over 14 amino acids. V lost 4 bases and J lost 0, with 7 bases in between. The germline CDR1 and CDR2 sequences are MNHNS and SASEGT.

In regard to this clone: This sample also contains other DNA sequences that code for the same CDR3. CDR3 sequence: CASSLGTSGQETQYF. Written as DNA, the CDR3 is TGTGCCAGCAGCTTGGGTACTAGCGGCCAAGAGACCCAGTACTTC. The chain employs TRBV5-6 and TRBJ2-5, with TRBD2 matching 8 bases. CDR1 is SGHDT, CDR2 YYEEEE, per germline. Losses at the gene ends were 0 bases for V and 1 base for J; bases not matched to a gene: 2. There are 15 residues in the CDR3.